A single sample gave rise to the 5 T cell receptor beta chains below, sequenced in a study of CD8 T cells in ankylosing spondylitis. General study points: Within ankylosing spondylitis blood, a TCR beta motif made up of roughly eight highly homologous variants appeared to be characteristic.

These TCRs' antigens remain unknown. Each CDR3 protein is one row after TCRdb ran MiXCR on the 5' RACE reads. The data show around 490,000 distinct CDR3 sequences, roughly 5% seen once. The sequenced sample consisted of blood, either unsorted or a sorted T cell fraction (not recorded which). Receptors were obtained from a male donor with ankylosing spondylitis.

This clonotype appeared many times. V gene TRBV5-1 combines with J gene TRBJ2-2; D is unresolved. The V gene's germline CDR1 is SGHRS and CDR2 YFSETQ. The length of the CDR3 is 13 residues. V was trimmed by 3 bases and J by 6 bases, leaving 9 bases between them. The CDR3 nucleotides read TGCGCCAGCAGCTCCTACGACCCCGGGGAGCTGTTTTTT. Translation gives CASSSYDPGELFF.

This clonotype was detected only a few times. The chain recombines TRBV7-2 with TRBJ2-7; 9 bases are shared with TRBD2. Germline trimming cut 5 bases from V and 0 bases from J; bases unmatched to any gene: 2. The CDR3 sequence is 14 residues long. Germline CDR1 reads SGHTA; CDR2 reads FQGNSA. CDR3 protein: CASSHSGSSYEQYF. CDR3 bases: TGTGCCAGCAGCCATAGCGGGAGCTCCTACGAGCAGTACTTC.

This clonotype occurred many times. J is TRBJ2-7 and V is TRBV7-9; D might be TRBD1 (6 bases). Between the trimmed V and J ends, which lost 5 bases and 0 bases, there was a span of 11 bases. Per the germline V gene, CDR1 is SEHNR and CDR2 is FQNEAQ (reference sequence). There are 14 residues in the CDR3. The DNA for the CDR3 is TGTGCCAGCAGCGTCGACAGGAGCTCCTACGAGCAGTACTTC. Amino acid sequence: CASSVDRSSYEQYF.

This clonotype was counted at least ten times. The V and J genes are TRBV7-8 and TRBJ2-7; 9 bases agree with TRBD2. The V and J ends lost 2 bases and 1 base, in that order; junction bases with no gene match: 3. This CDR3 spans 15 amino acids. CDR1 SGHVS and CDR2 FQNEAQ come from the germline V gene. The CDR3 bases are TGTGCCAGCAGCTTAATGACTAGCGGTTCCTACGAGCAGTACTTC. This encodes CASSLMTSGSYEQYF.

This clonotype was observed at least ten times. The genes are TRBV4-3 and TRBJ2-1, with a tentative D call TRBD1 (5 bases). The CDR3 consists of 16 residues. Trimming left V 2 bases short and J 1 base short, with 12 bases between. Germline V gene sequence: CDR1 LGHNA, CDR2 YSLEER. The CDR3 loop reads CASSQWTRGSYNEQFF. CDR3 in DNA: TGCGCCAGCAGCCAATGGACAAGGGGATCCTACAATGAGCAGTTCTTC.